The TCR beta chain described here comes from a study of blood T cell repertoires in COVID-19. Original processing notes: Estimation of nucleated cell counts was performed using reference gene primer amplification. Produced via immunoSEQ multiplex PCR; TCRdb's table is partial and in-frame only. Clone size and the V and J calls come from that table; the DNA yielded D and trimming. Of more than 200,000 clones in the sample, 80% to 85% were seen once. The CDR3 consists of 17 residues. J lost 7 bases, V lost 5 bases, and 19 bases had no gene match. Germline V lookup: CDR1 MGHDK, CDR2 SYGVNS. Source material: peripheral blood. V gene TRBV25-1 combines with J gene TRBJ1-2; 7 positions match TRBD1. The clonotype was recovered from a man aged 35 to 55 with acute or convalescent COVID-19. The CDR3 nucleotides are TGTGCCAGCAGTACCCTGCCGAAACGGGACAGAGATAGTGGCTACACCTTC. Protein sequence: CASSTLPKRDRDSGYTF.